This T cell receptor (beta chain) comes out of a study of T cell responses to AZD1222 COVID-19 vaccine. Libraries were prepared by immunoSEQ multiplex PCR; TCRdb keeps only in-frame clonotypes and omits some of them. The sample lists 100,000 to 120,000 clones; 86% were seen once. Germline lookup yields CDR1 SQVTM and CDR2 ANQGSEA. This CDR3 spans 12 amino acids. Unmatched junction bases numbered 6, after V lost 4 bases and J lost 6 bases. Sequencing was performed on peripheral blood, taken on day 0 of AZD1222 vaccination. The sequence was collected from an adult in good health. This rearrangement joins TRBV29-1 to TRBJ2-7; 7 bases map to TRBD1. Here the CDR3 DNA reads TGCAGCGTTGGAGACAGGGCCTTCGAGCAGTACTTC. Its translation is CSVGDRAFEQYF.